This T cell receptor (beta chain) was found in a study of beta chain features in type 1 diabetes. Of note for this clone: Its antigen is undetermined.

The germline gives CDR1 SGHVS, CDR2 FQNEAQ. Unmatched junction bases numbered 0, after V lost 1 base and J lost 5 bases. The CDR3 is 13 residues long. What was sequenced were expressed TCRB transcripts, since all of the isolated RNA had been reverse transcribed. Around 3.57 million reads was the average for naive, central memory and regulatory T cell samples. Libraries were prepared by immunoSEQ multiplex PCR; TCRdb keeps only in-frame clonotypes and omits some of them. Of 330,000 or so clones listed, about 15% were seen once; the top ten hold over 5.5%. Sort purity for all populations was recorded as exceeding 98%. Study results and limitations: Patients' naive, central memory and Treg TCRB repertoires seemed closer to one another than those of healthy donors. Whether TCRB rearrangement is influenced by HLA type went unresolved here.

What was sequenced was central memory CD4+ T cells from blood. V is TRBV7-8 and J is TRBJ1-1; TRBD1 aligns across 8 bases. The receptor was derived from a man aged 25 to 40 in good health. This chain's CDR3 is CASSLGTGTEAFF. The CDR3 coding sequence is TGTGCCAGCAGCTTAGGGACAGGGACTGAAGCTTTCTTT. Filled out from reference TRBV7-8 and TRBJ1-1, the complete variable domain reads GAGVSQSPRYKVAKRGQDVALRCDPISGHVSLFWYQQALGQGPEFLTYFQNEAQLDKSGLPSDRFFAERPEGSVSTLKIQRTQQEDSAVYLCASSLGTGTEAFFGQGTRLTVV.